The entry that follows covers one TCR beta chain sequence. This record belongs to a study of blood T cells in healthy people across ages. For the second PCR, which ran for roughly 6 to 12 cycles, a sample-barcoded 5' primer and a J-beta primer mix were used. The template-switch adaptor was a 5' adaptor with 12 random nucleotides. It tagged each cDNA molecule. TCRdb passed the 5' RACE reads through MiXCR, listing each CDR3 protein once. The sample lists about 830,000 distinct CDR3 sequences, 62% occurring once. CDR3 length: 15 amino acids. The V gene's germline CDR1 is MNHNS and CDR2 SASEGT. V was trimmed by 4 bases and J by 0 bases, leaving 12 bases between them.

Source material: blood. The receptor comes from a man in his thirties or forties in good health. The chain links TRBV6-1 to TRBJ1-2; D is unresolved. Here the CDR3 reads CASSVRRTANYGYTF. The CDR3 DNA reads as TGTGCCAGCAGTGTACGGCGGACCGCTAACTATGGCTACACCTTC.